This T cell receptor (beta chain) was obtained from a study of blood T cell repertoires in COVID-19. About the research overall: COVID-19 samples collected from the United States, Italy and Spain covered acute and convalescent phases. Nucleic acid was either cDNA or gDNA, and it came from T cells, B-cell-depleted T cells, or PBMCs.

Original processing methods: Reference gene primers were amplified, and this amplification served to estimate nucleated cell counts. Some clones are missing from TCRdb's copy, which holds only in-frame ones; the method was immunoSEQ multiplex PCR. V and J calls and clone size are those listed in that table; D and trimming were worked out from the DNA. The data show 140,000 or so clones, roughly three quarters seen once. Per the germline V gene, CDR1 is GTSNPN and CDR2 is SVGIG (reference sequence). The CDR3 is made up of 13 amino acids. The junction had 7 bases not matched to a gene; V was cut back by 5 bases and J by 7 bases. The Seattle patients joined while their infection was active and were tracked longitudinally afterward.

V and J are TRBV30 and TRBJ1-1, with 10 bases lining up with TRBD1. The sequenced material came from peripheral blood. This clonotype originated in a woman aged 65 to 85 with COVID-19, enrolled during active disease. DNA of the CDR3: TGTGCCTGGGGAAGGACAGGGGGGAATGAAGCTTTCTTT. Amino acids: CAWGRTGGNEAFF. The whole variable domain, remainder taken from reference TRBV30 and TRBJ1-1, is SQTIHQWPATLVQPVGSPLSLECTVEGTSNPNLYWYRQAAGRGLQLLFYSVGIGQISSEVPQNLSASRPQDRQFILSSKKLLLSDSGFYLCAWGRTGGNEAFFGQGTRLTVV.